Presented here are 20 T cell receptor beta chains from one specimen sequenced in a study of blood T cell repertoires in COVID-19. TCRdb keeps only in-frame clones here, not all; method: immunoSEQ multiplex PCR. The table shows around 43,000 clones, with around 83% occurring only once. Sequenced material: peripheral blood. The source of these receptors is a man in his fifties or sixties in a cohort sampled during active COVID-19.

This chain uses TRBV27 with TRBJ2-3; TRBD1 might be the D (5 bases). CDR1 MNHEY and CDR2 SMNVEV come from the germline V gene (reference sequence). Deletions cut 6 bases from V and 0 bases from J, with 13 bases between. This CDR3 comprises 15 residues. Written as DNA, the CDR3 is TGTGCCAGCAGCTGGAGCGACAGTAGCACAGATACGCAGTATTTT. It codes for CASSWSDSSTDTQYF.

This sequence joins TRBV3-1 (or the pseudogene TRBV3-2) and TRBJ1-4, with D uncertain. Germline assignment: CDR1 LGHDT and CDR2 YNNKEL (reference sequence). V was trimmed by 3 bases and J by 4 bases, leaving 3 bases between them. This CDR3 comprises 12 residues. The chain's CDR3 is CASSHYNEKLFF. CDR3 DNA sequence: TGTGCCAGCAGCCACTATAATGAAAAACTGTTTTTT.

The V and J genes are TRBV10-2 and TRBJ2-5; D may be TRBD1 (5 bases). V was shortened by 9 bases and J by 0 bases, with 11 bases between the two germline ends. CDR1 and CDR2 (germline): WSHSY, SAAADI. CDR3 length: 13 amino acids. CDR3 in amino acids: CASQGRNQETQYF. The DNA of the CDR3 is TGCGCCAGTCAGGGCCGAAACCAAGAGACCCAGTACTTC.

The gene calls are TRBV7-9 and TRBJ2-1, with TRBD2 identical over 7 bases. V lost 5 bases to trimming and J lost 6 bases; unmatched junction nucleotides: 13. Per germline, CDR1 SEHNR and CDR2 FQNEAQ (reference sequence). This CDR3 contains 16 residues. The CDR3 coding sequence is TGTGCCAGCAGCCCCGTCCTGGGACTATCCGTCAATGAGCAGTTCTTC. It specifies CASSPVLGLSVNEQFF.

The chain has TRBV19 and TRBJ2-7; 8 nucleotides match TRBD1. Germline loops: CDR1 LNHDA, CDR2 SQIVND (reference sequence). The CDR3 loop spans 14 amino acids. V was pared by 5 bases and J by 12 bases, with 15 bases of the junction left unmatched. This CDR3 reads CASSSGTGAFSPYF. CDR3 sequence (DNA): TGTGCCAGTAGTTCCGGGACAGGAGCCTTTTCCCCGTACTTC.

This rearrangement joins TRBV4-3 to TRBJ1-1; D gene ambiguous. Germline V CDR1 and CDR2: LGHNA, YSLEER. CDR3 size: 13 residues. The V gene lost 0 bases and the J gene lost 7 bases, with 9 bases spanning the gap. CDR3 in amino acids: CASSQDWRGEAFF. CDR3 DNA: TGCGCCAGCAGCCAAGATTGGCGGGGTGAAGCTTTCTTT.

Only a few counts were recorded for this clone. The germline gene is not matched at one end of the junction; a read error may be the cause. This chain joins TRBV10-2 and TRBJ2-1; TRBD1 is a possible D gene (5 bases). The CDR3 extends over 12 amino acids. Per germline, CDR1 WSHSY and CDR2 SAAADI. The CDR3 DNA reads as TGCGCCAGCAGTCCAGGGTACAGTGAGCAGTTCTTC. Translated: CASSPGYSEQFF.

This chain joins TRBV4-3 and TRBJ2-7; 7 bases map to TRBD1. The CDR3 totals 13 residues. The V gene's germline CDR1 is LGHNA and CDR2 YSLEER. The J segment lost 4 bases and the V segment lost 2 bases, leaving 2 bases of the junction unmatched. CDR3 nucleotide sequence: TGCGCCAGCAGCCAATCACAGGGGTACGAGCAGTACTTC. Translation gives CASSQSQGYEQYF.

V usage is TRBV7-9 and J usage is TRBJ2-1; 14 positions agree with TRBD2. Losses at the gene ends were 7 bases for V and 5 bases for J; bases not matched to a gene: 10. The germline CDR1 and CDR2 sequences are SEHNR and FQNEAQ (reference sequence). There are 17 residues in the CDR3. This CDR3 is CASTRGLAGVQNNEQFF. The CDR3 DNA is TGTGCCAGCACCAGGGGACTAGCGGGAGTTCAGAACAATGAGCAGTTCTTC.

This clone was counted once. The V gene is TRBV9, the J gene TRBJ2-1; 14 bases fit TRBD2. There are 16 residues in the CDR3. Germline CDR1 and CDR2: SGDLS and YYNGEE. V lost 4 bases and J lost 8; bases outside the gene matches: 8. DNA for the CDR3: TGTGCCAGCAGCCTTGGACTAGCGGGAGGCGTCTATGAGCAGTTCTTC. Translating it yields CASSLGLAGGVYEQFF.

This chain links TRBV5-6 with TRBJ2-7; 8 bases align to TRBD1. J was trimmed by 2 bases and V by 0 bases; bases with no gene match: 4. Germline V gives CDR1 SGHDT, CDR2 YYEEEE. The CDR3 spans 15 residues. The CDR3: CASSLGQGAAYEQYV. For the CDR3, the DNA is TGTGCCAGCAGCTTGGGGCAGGGGGCGGCCTACGAGCAGTACGTC.

This chain joins TRBV13 and TRBJ2-7; TRBD2 aligns across 13 bases. This CDR3 contains 16 residues. CDR1 is PRHDT, CDR2 FYEKMQ, per germline (reference sequence). The ends lost 4 bases at V and 6 bases at J; junction bases unmatched: 9. DNA of the CDR3: TGTGCCAGCAGCTCTCGGACTAGCGGGGGCCCGGGCGAGCAGTACTTC. Protein: CASSSRTSGGPGEQYF. The whole variable domain, remainder taken from reference TRBV13 and TRBJ2-7, is AAGVIQSPRHLIKEKRETATLKCYPIPRHDTVYWYQQGPGQDPQFLISFYEKMQSDKGSIPDRFSAQQFSDYHSELNMSSLELGDSALYFCASSSRTSGGPGEQYFGPGTRLTVT.

CDR3: CARTTGGAGDTQYF. The CDR3 bases are TGCGCCAGAACCACAGGGGGCGCAGGAGATACGCAGTATTTT. The V call is TRBV10-1, the J call TRBJ2-3; the match to TRBD1 covers 9 bases. V lost 9 bases, J lost 5 bases, and 9 bases stayed unmatched. The CDR3 extends over 14 amino acids. CDR1 and CDR2 from the germline V gene are WNHNN and SYGVQD (reference sequence).

V is TRBV7-8 and J is TRBJ2-1, with D unclear. With 5 bases removed from V and 0 bases from J, the gap between germline ends came to 17 bases. Germline assignment: CDR1 SGHVS and CDR2 FQNEAQ. The length of the CDR3 is 17 residues. The CDR3 DNA reads TGTGCCAGCAGCGGCCCCGGTGCGGTGGGCTCCTACAATGAGCAGTTCTTC. Translating it yields CASSGPGAVGSYNEQFF.

This chain links TRBV7-3 with TRBJ1-1; 11 bases agree with TRBD1. Germline CDR1 reads SGHTA; CDR2 reads FQGTGA. V dropped 2 bases and J dropped 3; count of bases not matched to a gene: 2. The CDR3 spans 15 residues. CDR3 in amino acids: CASSLGTGGYTEAFF. The CDR3 bases are TGTGCCAGCAGCTTAGGGACAGGGGGGTACACTGAAGCTTTCTTT. The variable domain in full, completed from reference TRBV7-3 and TRBJ1-1, reads GAGVSQTPSNKVTEKGKYVELRCDPISGHTALYWYRQSLGQGPEFLIYFQGTGAADDSGLPNDRFFAVRPEGSVSTLKIQRTERGDSAVYLCASSLGTGGYTEAFFGQGTRLTVV.

This rearrangement joins TRBV21-1 to TRBJ2-7; the D segment call TRBD2 is taken from the table without a DNA check. TRBV21-1 is a pseudogene segment. This CDR3 contains 12 residues. CDR3 sequence (DNA): TGTGCCAGCTCTAGCGCCGACTACGAGCAGTACGTC. This encodes CASSSADYEQYV.

This rearrangement joins TRBV7-9 to TRBJ2-5, with 7 bases aligning to TRBD2. CDR1 and CDR2 from the germline V gene are SEHNR and FQNEAQ (reference sequence). Trimming took 8 bases from V and 2 from J; bases not matched to a gene: 11. CDR3 length equals 15 residues. The CDR3 region is CASGASGGAQETQYF. In DNA, the CDR3 is TGTGCCAGCGGGGCGTCGGGGGGAGCTCAAGAGACCCAGTACTTC.

This rearrangement joins TRBV12-3 or TRBV12-4 to TRBJ2-3; possibly TRBD2 for D (5 bases). V lost 8 bases and J lost 3, with 6 bases in between. The CDR3 has 11 residues. CDR3 DNA sequence: TGTGCCAGCGGGAGAACAGATACGCAGTATTTT. It is translated as CASGRTDTQYF.

This chain joins TRBV2 and TRBJ2-5; 7 nucleotides align to TRBD2. The length of the CDR3 is 12 residues. Per the germline V gene, CDR1 is SNHLY and CDR2 is FYNNEI. J gave up 2 bases and V 11 bases, and 5 bases lay outside the gene matches. CDR3 sequence: CALSGSQETQYF. The CDR3 DNA sequence: TGTGCCCTTAGCGGGTCACAAGAGACCCAGTACTTC. The entire variable domain, with the rest obtained from reference TRBV2 and TRBJ2-5, is as follows: EPEVTQTPSHQVTQMGQEVILRCVPISNHLYFYWYRQILGQKVEFLVSFYNNEISEKSEIFDDQFSVERPDGSNFTLKIRSTKLEDSAMYFCALSGSQETQYFGPGTRLLVL.

The chain combines TRBV6-5 with TRBJ2-3, with 8 bases that match TRBD2. V was pared by 2 bases and J by 2 bases, with 6 bases of the junction left unmatched. Per the germline V gene, CDR1 is MNHEY and CDR2 is SVGAGI. The CDR3 runs to 16 residues. The CDR3 sequence is CASSYRGGGSTDTQYF. The CDR3 coding sequence is TGTGCCAGCAGTTACCGGGGCGGGGGGTCCACAGATACGCAGTATTTT.